These 9 T cell receptor beta chains came from one sample sequenced in a study of T cell changes during pregnancy in multiple sclerosis. Generated by immunoSEQ multiplex PCR, the TCRdb table keeps only in-frame clones and is missing some. The data hold about 36,000 clones, with 89% observed a single time. Specimen: CD8+ T cells from peripheral blood mononuclear cells, collected in the third trimester of pregnancy. These receptors originate from a female donor with multiple sclerosis, enrolled in a pregnancy study.

This chain joins TRBV2 and TRBJ1-4, with D perhaps matching TRBD1 (5 bases). The CDR3 runs to 17 residues. Trimming removed 3 bases at V and 7 bases at J, with 21 bases between. CDR1 is SNHLY and CDR2 is FYNNEI in the germline V gene. CDR3 DNA sequence: TGTGCCAGCAGTGACGATTTGAGGGTGGCGGGGGGTGAAAAACTGTTTTTT. Protein product: CASSDDLRVAGGEKLFF.

V is TRBV7-9 and J is TRBJ1-6, with 7 positions matching TRBD1. The CDR3 extends over 15 amino acids. Germline CDR1 is SEHNR and CDR2 is FQNEAQ (reference sequence). V shed 5 bases, J shed 6 bases, and the junction held 7 bases outside the gene matches. This CDR3 is CASSLGTAFNSPLHF. In DNA, the CDR3 is TGTGCCAGCAGCCTAGGGACAGCTTTTAATTCACCCCTCCACTTT. The full variable domain, in which reference TRBV7-9 and TRBJ1-6 provide the parts outside the CDR3, is DTGVSQNPRHKITKRGQNVTFRCDPISEHNRLYWYRQTLGQGPEFLTYFQNEAQLEKSRLLSDRFSAERPKGSFSTLEIQRTEQGDSAMYLCASSLGTAFNSPLHFGNGTRLTVT.

The chain links TRBV4-3 to TRBJ2-7; tentative D call: TRBD1 (6 bases). Trimming stripped 1 base from V and 3 bases from J, with 13 bases between. The CDR3 contains 15 residues. Germline CDR1 and CDR2: LGHNA and YSLEER. CDR3: CASSQGQASLYEQYF. For the CDR3, the DNA is TGCGCCAGCAGCCAAGGACAGGCTAGCCTCTACGAGCAGTACTTC.

The chain employs TRBV4-2 and TRBJ1-2, with D unresolved. The CDR3 has 16 residues. The V end lost 0 bases, the J end lost 10 bases, and 21 bases lay between the germline ends. Germline V gene lookup returns CDR1 LGHNA and CDR2 YNFKEQ. The CDR3 bases are TGTGCCAGCAGCCAAGATTTAGGAGGGAGTTACAATTTCTACACCTTC. It is translated as CASSQDLGGSYNFYTF.

J is TRBJ1-2 and V is TRBV21-1; the table's D call TRBD1 went unverified against the DNA. TRBV21-1 is designated a pseudogene. The CDR3 length is 14 residues. CDR3 bases: TGTGCCAGCAGCAAAGTACAGCAGTACTATGGCTACACCTTC. This encodes CASSKVQQYYGYTF.

The CDR3 coding sequence is TGTGCCAGCAGCTTGTACCCGGGACAGGGGGCGGAGACCCAGTACTTC. This gives the protein CASSLYPGQGAETQYF. The chain joins TRBV5-5 to TRBJ2-5, with 12 positions matching TRBD1. In germline, CDR1 is SGHKS, CDR2 YYEKEE (reference sequence). The CDR3 runs 16 residues. The V gene end was trimmed by 1 base and the J gene end by 5 bases; junction bases not matched to a gene: 6.

The rearrangement links TRBV5-1 to TRBJ1-1; D possibly corresponds to TRBD1 (6 bases). The CDR3 totals 13 residues. V was cut by 4 bases and J by 3 bases, with 10 bases left in between. CDR1 SGHRS and CDR2 YFSETQ come from the germline V gene. The CDR3 sequence: CASSLSGDTEAFF. In DNA, the CDR3 is TGCGCCAGCAGCCTTTCAGGGGACACTGAAGCTTTCTTT.

The V and J genes are TRBV4-3 and TRBJ2-5; D not resolved. The DNA end is a closer match to TRBJ2-7, so the J assignment may be wrong. Germline CDR1 LGHNA, CDR2 YSLEER. CDR3 length: 14 residues. The CDR3 protein is CASSQGVALYEQYF. In nucleotides, the CDR3 is TGCGCCAGCAGCCAAGGAGTAGCTCTCTACGAGCAGTACTTC.

This chain connects TRBV2 to TRBJ2-4; 11 bases match TRBD2. Per the germline V gene, CDR1 is SNHLY and CDR2 is FYNNEI. V gave up 5 bases and J gave up 6 bases; unmatched junction bases: 9. The CDR3 runs 16 residues. The chain's CDR3 is CASSPASGGQGNIQYF. The DNA of the CDR3 is TGTGCCAGCAGTCCGGCTAGCGGGGGGCAGGGAAACATTCAGTACTTC.